Listed here are 22 T cell receptor beta chains from one sample, sequenced in a study of early T cells in non-severe SARS-CoV-2 infection. TCRdb fed the 5' RACE reads into MiXCR, producing one record per CDR3 protein. The table has tens of thousands of distinct CDR3 sequences, 10% to 15% seen once; the top ten hold around 1.1%. Material for sequencing was whole blood. Receptors were obtained from an adult who was a healthcare worker with PCR-confirmed SARS-CoV-2 infection or an uninfected control (not recorded which).

This clonotype was recorded many times. The CDR3 DNA sequence: TGTGCCAGCAGCGAGGGACAGGGAGGCTACGAGCAGTACTTC. Protein sequence: CASSEGQGGYEQYF. V and J are TRBV9 and TRBJ2-7; 9 bases fit TRBD1. V gave up 3 bases and J gave up 3 bases; unmatched junction bases: 4. This CDR3 spans 14 amino acids. Germline V gene lookup returns CDR1 SGDLS and CDR2 YYNGEE.

This clonotype was seen more than once but under ten times. Germline and junction disagree at one end, which may indicate a read error. The chain uses TRBV29-1 and TRBJ1-2, with D possibly matching TRBD1 (5 bases). CDR3 length: 9 amino acids. Germline CDR1 SQVTM, CDR2 ANQGSEA. The DNA of the CDR3 is TGCAGCGTTCTCCCCGGGACTCTCTTC. Protein: CSVLPGTLF.

In this sample, this clonotype turned up a few times. The chain combines TRBV20-1 with TRBJ1-2, with D possibly matching TRBD1 (6 bases). The CDR3 runs 13 residues. Trimming shortened V by 5 bases and J by 4 bases, and 14 bases separated the two germline ends. Germline values: CDR1 DFQATT, CDR2 SNEGSKA (reference sequence). This CDR3 is CSAGGRGRYGYTF. CDR3 nucleotide sequence: TGCAGTGCTGGGGGACGGGGGCGCTATGGCTACACCTTC.

The V gene is TRBV6-6, the J gene TRBJ1-1; D is undetermined. Trimming shortened V by 2 bases and J by 0 bases, and 7 bases separated the two germline ends. Germline V gives CDR1 MNHNY, CDR2 SVGAGI (reference sequence). This CDR3 comprises 14 residues. CDR3 sequence (DNA): TGTGCCAGCAGTTACGATAGGGTGAACACTGAAGCTTTCTTT. As protein: CASSYDRVNTEAFF.

This clonotype has a count of ten or more. DNA for the CDR3: TGTGCCAGCGGGACGCTTCACACCGGGGAGCTGTTTTTT. Protein: CASGTLHTGELFF. The chain carries TRBV2 and TRBJ2-2; D may be TRBD1 or TRBD2 (5 bases each). V shed 8 bases and J shed 3 bases, with 10 bases lying between them. Germline CDR1 is SNHLY and CDR2 is FYNNEI. This CDR3 comprises 13 residues.

This clonotype was counted at least ten times. The rearrangement uses TRBV20-1 and TRBJ1-2; 9 bases line up with TRBD1. CDR1 and CDR2 from the germline V gene are DFQATT and SNEGSKA (reference sequence). V lost 3 bases to trimming and J lost 8 bases; unmatched junction nucleotides: 4. The CDR3 contains 12 residues. The CDR3 loop reads CSARAGTGGYTF. The CDR3 DNA reads as TGCAGTGCTAGGGCGGGGACAGGGGGCTACACCTTC.

This clonotype was seen ten or more times. The chain joins TRBV2 to TRBJ2-1, with D perhaps TRBD2 (5 bases). The CDR3 loop spans 15 amino acids. Germline lookup yields CDR1 SNHLY and CDR2 FYNNEI. V dropped 4 bases and J dropped 0 bases, with 10 bases sitting between them. The CDR3 loop reads CASSALASSYNEQFF. In nucleotides, the CDR3 is TGTGCCAGCAGTGCTCTAGCTAGCTCCTACAATGAGCAGTTCTTC. The variable domain in full, with the rest retrieved from reference TRBV2 and TRBJ2-1, is EPEVTQTPSHQVTQMGQEVILRCVPISNHLYFYWYRQILGQKVEFLVSFYNNEISEKSEIFDDQFSVERPDGSNFTLKIRSTKLEDSAMYFCASSALASSYNEQFFGPGTRLTVL.

The CDR3 here is CASSLETSGITDTQYF. The DNA for the CDR3 is TGCGCCAGCAGCTTGGAGACTAGCGGGATCACAGATACGCAGTATTTT. The chain combines TRBV5-1 with TRBJ2-3; 11 positions match TRBD2. The CDR3 has 16 residues. The trim removed 0 bases at V and 2 bases at J, leaving 2 bases unmatched. The germline CDR1 and CDR2 sequences are SGHRS and YFSETQ.

This rearrangement joins TRBV5-8 to TRBJ2-3, with D perhaps TRBD1 or TRBD2 (5 bases each). V lost 4 bases to trimming and J lost 0 bases, with 12 bases between them. The CDR3 is made up of 15 amino acids. Germline V gene data show CDR1 as SGHTS and CDR2 as YDEGEE. CDR3 sequence: CASSQGRASTDTQYF. CDR3 in DNA: TGTGCCAGCAGCCAGGGACGGGCGAGCACAGATACGCAGTATTTT.

The chain combines TRBV5-1 with TRBJ2-7; no definite D call. The V and J ends lost 0 bases and 2 bases respectively, with 9 bases between them. The CDR3 spans 14 residues. CDR1 SGHRS and CDR2 YFSETQ come from the germline V gene. The CDR3 is CASSLDRSAYEQYF. As DNA, the CDR3 is TGCGCCAGCAGCTTGGACAGATCCGCCTACGAGCAGTACTTC.

This clonotype turned up a few times. V is TRBV11-2 and J is TRBJ2-1; no reliable D call. The CDR3 has 12 residues. V was shortened by 5 bases and J by 8 bases, with 10 bases between the two germline ends. Germline V lookup: CDR1 SGHAT, CDR2 FQNNGV. The chain's CDR3 is CASSEVRDEQFF. For the CDR3, the DNA is TGTGCCAGCAGCGAGGTACGGGATGAGCAGTTCTTC.

The V call is TRBV27, the J call TRBJ2-7; D call uncertain. The length of the CDR3 is 13 residues. The V and J ends lost 3 bases and 3 bases respectively, with 9 bases between them. Germline loops: CDR1 MNHEY, CDR2 SMNVEV (reference sequence). The CDR3 DNA sequence: TGTGCCAGCAGTTTTTCAATTTACTACGAGCAGTACTTC. Protein: CASSFSIYYEQYF.

A few counts support this clonotype. The V call is TRBV30, the J call TRBJ2-7; possibly TRBD1 or TRBD2 for D (5 bases each). The germline V gene has CDR1 GTSNPN and CDR2 SVGIG (reference sequence). Trimming removed 5 bases from V and 2 bases from J, with 13 bases in between. This CDR3 has 13 residues. CDR3 protein: CAWERGRTYEQYF. The CDR3 nucleotides read TGTGCCTGGGAGAGGGGTCGAACCTACGAGCAGTACTTC.

In this sample, this clonotype turned up a few times. V and J are TRBV28 and TRBJ2-4; D gene uncertain. The V gene's germline CDR1 is MDHEN and CDR2 SYDVKM. This CDR3 is 10 amino acids long. The V and J ends lost 6 bases and 6 bases respectively, with 3 bases between them. The CDR3 here is CASSRNIQYF. CDR3 sequence (DNA): TGTGCCAGCAGCCGAAACATTCAGTACTTC.

The chain joins TRBV4-2 to TRBJ1-5, with 7 bases that match TRBD1. Germline lookup yields CDR1 LGHNA and CDR2 YNFKEQ. This CDR3 has 15 amino acids. The junction had 8 bases not matched to a gene; V was cut back by 5 bases and J by 4 bases. The chain's CDR3 is CASSFDRAGNQPQHF. The DNA for the CDR3 is TGTGCCAGCAGCTTCGACAGGGCTGGGAATCAGCCCCAGCATTTT.

The chain recombines TRBV28 with TRBJ2-1; 15 bases are shared with TRBD2. CDR3 length: 19 amino acids. V lost 2 bases and J lost 8; bases outside the gene matches: 13. The germline gives CDR1 MDHEN, CDR2 SYDVKM. CDR3 protein: CASSLEALRTSGRADEQFF. DNA for the CDR3: TGTGCCAGCAGTTTAGAAGCCCTCCGGACTAGCGGGAGGGCGGATGAGCAGTTCTTC.

This chain links TRBV10-3 with TRBJ2-1; 12 nucleotides line up with TRBD2. The CDR3 totals 15 residues. The V gene end was trimmed by 10 bases and the J gene end by 4 bases; junction bases not matched to a gene: 8. From germline, CDR1 is ENHRY and CDR2 SYGVKD. The CDR3 DNA reads as TGTGCCAGCCAGACTAGCGGGGGCCCTTACAATGAGCAGTTCTTC. It codes for CASQTSGGPYNEQFF.

The rearrangement links TRBV9 to TRBJ2-2; TRBD1 matches 8 bases. The CDR3 has 15 residues. Losses at the gene ends were 3 bases for V and 5 bases for J; bases not matched to a gene: 6. The germline gives CDR1 SGDLS, CDR2 YYNGEE. The CDR3 bases are TGTGCCAGCAGCGCGACAGGGGAGAGAACCGGGGAGCTGTTTTTT. Translating gives CASSATGERTGELFF.

Only a few counts were recorded for this clonotype. The chain links TRBV6-5 to TRBJ2-1; 9 bases are shared with TRBD2. Per germline, CDR1 MNHEY and CDR2 SVGAGI. With V trimmed by 10 bases and J by 1 base, 11 bases remained unmatched. There are 16 residues in the CDR3. The CDR3 is CATQGSGSESYNEQFF. The CDR3 region has the DNA TGTGCCACCCAGGGTAGCGGGAGTGAATCCTACAATGAGCAGTTCTTC.

This clonotype was seen at least ten times. V usage is TRBV28 and J usage is TRBJ2-6; 9 bases agree with TRBD1. The CDR3 sequence is 14 residues long. The V gene's germline CDR1 is MDHEN and CDR2 SYDVKM. After removal of 5 bases from V and 8 bases from J, the junction contained 4 bases not matched to a gene. DNA of the CDR3: TGTGCCAGCAGTACACAGGGGGCATCCAACGTCCTGACTTTC. It is translated as CASSTQGASNVLTF.

This clonotype was seen more than once but under ten times. One end of the junction varies from germline; a read error may be responsible. J is TRBJ2-7 and V is TRBV20-1; weak D call: TRBD2 (6 bases). The CDR3 is 14 residues long. The germline gives CDR1 DFQATT, CDR2 SNEGSKA (reference sequence). The CDR3 here is CSASPGSESSEQYF. CDR3 in DNA: TGCAGTGCTAGCCCCGGGAGCGAATCCTCCGAGCAGTACTTC.

This clonotype was seen ten or more times. CDR3 protein: CASSGDDSYEQYF. For the CDR3, the DNA is TGTGCCAGCTCGGGGGACGACTCCTACGAGCAGTACTTC. This sequence joins TRBV18 and TRBJ2-7, with D perhaps assigned TRBD1 or TRBD2 (5 bases each). The V end lost 6 bases, the J end lost 0 bases, and 9 bases lay between the germline ends. Per the germline V gene, CDR1 is KGHSH and CDR2 is LQKENI. The CDR3 spans 13 residues.